The TCR beta chain under discussion was sequenced for a study of CD8+ T cells in alopecia areata. The germline V gene encodes CDR1 MDHEN and CDR2 SYDVKM. This CDR3 contains 16 residues. Trimming at V came to 4 bases and at J to 1 base, leaving 10 bases not matched to a gene. Once RNA had been extracted, it was reverse transcribed into cDNA to act as the sequencing template. The data were produced by immunoSEQ multiplex PCR, yet TCRdb's version contains in-frame clones alone and is incomplete. The sample lists about 100,000 clones; around 59% were seen once. General study points: Higher clonality and more expanded CD8+ clones appeared in lesional than normal scalp. Among the cells sequenced in scalp samples are also the resident alphabeta T cells of normal skin.

Sorting separated CD4+ and CD8+ T cells out of PBMCs. As regards this clone: Its antigen remains unidentified.

Material: CD8+ T cells sorted from blood. The receptor's source is a human donor in good health. The V call is TRBV28, the J call TRBJ2-7; TRBD2 agrees at 7 bases. The CDR3 spells CASSYPRTSGSYEQYF. In nucleotides, the CDR3 is TGTGCCAGCAGTTACCCCAGGACTAGTGGGTCCTACGAGCAGTACTTC.